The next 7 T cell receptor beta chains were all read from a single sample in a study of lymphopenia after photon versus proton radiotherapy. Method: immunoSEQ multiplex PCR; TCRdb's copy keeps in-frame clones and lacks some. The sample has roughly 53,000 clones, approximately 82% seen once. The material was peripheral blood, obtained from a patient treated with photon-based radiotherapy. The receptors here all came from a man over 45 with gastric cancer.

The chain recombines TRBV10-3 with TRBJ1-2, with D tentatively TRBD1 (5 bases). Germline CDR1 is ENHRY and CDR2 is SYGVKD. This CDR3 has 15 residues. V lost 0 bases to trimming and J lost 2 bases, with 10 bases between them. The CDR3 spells CAISESGAANYGYTF. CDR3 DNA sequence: TGTGCCATCAGTGAGTCTGGGGCGGCGAACTATGGCTACACCTTC.

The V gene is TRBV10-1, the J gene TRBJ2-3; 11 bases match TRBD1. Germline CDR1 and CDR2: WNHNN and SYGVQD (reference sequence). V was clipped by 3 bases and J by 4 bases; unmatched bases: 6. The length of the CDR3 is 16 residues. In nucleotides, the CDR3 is TGCGCCAGCAGTGACATACGGGGACAGGGGGCAGATACGCAGTATTTT. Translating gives CASSDIRGQGADTQYF.

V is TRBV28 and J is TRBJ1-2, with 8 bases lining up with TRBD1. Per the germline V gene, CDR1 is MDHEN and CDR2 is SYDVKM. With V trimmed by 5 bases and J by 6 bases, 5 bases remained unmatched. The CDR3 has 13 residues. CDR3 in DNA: TGTGCCAGCAGTAACAGGGGGGCCGATGGCTACACCTTC. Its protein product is CASSNRGADGYTF.

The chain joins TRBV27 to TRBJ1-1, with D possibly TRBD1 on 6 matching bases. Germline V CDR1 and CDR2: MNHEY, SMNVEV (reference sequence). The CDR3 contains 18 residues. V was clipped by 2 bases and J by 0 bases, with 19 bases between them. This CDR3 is CASSLLYPLQGMNTEAFF. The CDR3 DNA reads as TGTGCCAGCAGTTTACTCTACCCACTACAGGGAATGAACACTGAAGCTTTCTTT.

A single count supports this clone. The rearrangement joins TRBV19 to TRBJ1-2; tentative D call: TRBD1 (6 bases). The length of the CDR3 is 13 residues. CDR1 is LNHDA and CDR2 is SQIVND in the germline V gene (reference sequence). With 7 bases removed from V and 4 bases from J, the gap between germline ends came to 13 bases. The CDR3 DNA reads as TGTGCCAGTACGCCAGGGGAGGGCTATGGCTACACCTTC. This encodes CASTPGEGYGYTF.

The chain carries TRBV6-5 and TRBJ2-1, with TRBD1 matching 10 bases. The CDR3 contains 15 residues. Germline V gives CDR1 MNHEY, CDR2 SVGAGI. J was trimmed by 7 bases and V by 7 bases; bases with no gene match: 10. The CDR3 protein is CASNVLGTGVNEQFF. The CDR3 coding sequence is TGTGCCAGCAATGTCCTCGGGACAGGGGTAAATGAGCAGTTCTTC.

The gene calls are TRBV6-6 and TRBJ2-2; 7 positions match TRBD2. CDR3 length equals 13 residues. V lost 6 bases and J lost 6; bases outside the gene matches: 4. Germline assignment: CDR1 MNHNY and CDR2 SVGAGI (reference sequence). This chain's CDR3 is CASSQLAPGELFF. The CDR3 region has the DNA TGTGCCAGCAGCCAACTAGCGCCCGGGGAGCTGTTTTTT.